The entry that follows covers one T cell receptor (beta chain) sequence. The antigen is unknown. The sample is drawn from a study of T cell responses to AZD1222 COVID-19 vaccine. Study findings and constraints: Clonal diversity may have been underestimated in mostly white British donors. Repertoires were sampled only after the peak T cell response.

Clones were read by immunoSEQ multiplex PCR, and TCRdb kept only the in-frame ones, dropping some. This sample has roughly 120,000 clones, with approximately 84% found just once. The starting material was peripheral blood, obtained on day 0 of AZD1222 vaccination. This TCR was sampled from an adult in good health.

DNA of the CDR3: TGTGCCAGTAGTATAGGGAGGGGCAGACTCTCTGGAAACACCATATATTTT. This codes for CASSIGRGRLSGNTIYF. This sequence joins TRBV19 and TRBJ1-3, with D maybe TRBD1 (5 bases). The V end lost 1 base, the J end lost 0 bases, and 13 bases lay between the germline ends. There are 17 residues in the CDR3. Germline lookup yields CDR1 LNHDA and CDR2 SQIVND (reference sequence). The entire variable domain, with the rest obtained from reference TRBV19 and TRBJ1-3, is as follows: DGGITQSPKYLFRKEGQNVTLSCEQNLNHDAMYWYRQDPGQGLRLIYYSQIVNDFQKGDIAEGYSVSREKKESFPLTVTSAQKNPTAFYLCASSIGRGRLSGNTIYFGEGSWLTVV.